This TCR beta chain was captured by sequencing in a study of blood T cell repertoires in COVID-19. Study-wide background: Samples taken during acute and convalescent COVID-19 were collected in the United States, Italy and Spain. In each case, the material was cDNA or gDNA derived from T cells, B-cell-depleted T cells, or PBMCs.

The CDR3 is made up of 14 amino acids. Germline V lookup: CDR1 LNHDA, CDR2 SQIVND (reference sequence). V lost 7 bases and J lost 2; bases outside the gene matches: 5. As handled by the study authors: Using reference gene primer amplification, nucleated cell counts were estimated. Here immunoSEQ multiplex PCR was the method, and the copy in TCRdb shows in-frame clones only, minus some. That table furnishes V, J and clone size, whereas the DNA furnished D and trimming. The data contain around 72,000 clones, roughly 87% of them seen just once; the ten biggest clones take up roughly 29%. The source material was peripheral blood. This chain joins TRBV19 and TRBJ2-7, with 10 bases matching TRBD1. This sequence was found in a man aged 50-59 years with acute or convalescent COVID-19. The CDR3 DNA reads TGTGCCAGTACCACCGGGACAGGGGCCTACGAGCAGTACTTC. It specifies CASTTGTGAYEQYF.